The clone carrying this T cell receptor (beta chain) was counted at least ten times. Its matching antigen is unknown. CDR1 is DFQATT and CDR2 is SNEGSKA in the germline V gene (reference sequence). The CDR3 is 14 residues long. Trimming removed 1 base from V and 7 bases from J, with 14 bases in between. The data stem from a study of T-cell reconstitution after alpha-beta-depleted transplantation in children. Unique molecular identifiers featured in how the TCRbeta library was prepared. MiXCR, run by TCRdb on the PCR reads, gives a single entry per CDR3 protein. The sample consists of 600,000 to 700,000 distinct CDR3 sequences, under 15% of them appearing once. Study observations and caveats: A year had passed since transplant, and T-cell counts and diversity by then came mostly from newly produced T cells. Surviving recipient T cells and thymic progenitors produced the high day-60 TCRbeta diversity seen in some patients. In patients about two months after transplant, alpha-beta T cells reportedly arose from several hundred expanded graft clones.

V is TRBV20-1 and J is TRBJ2-1; D is unclear. This sample comprised PBMCs, obtained before TCRalphabeta/CD19-depleted stem cell transplant. The sequence came from a girl aged 2-10 years with congenital amegakaryocytic thrombocytopenia, due to receive a stem cell transplant. The CDR3 protein is CSARASNNHNEQFF. The CDR3 DNA follows: TGCAGTGCTAGAGCCTCGAACAACCATAATGAGCAGTTCTTC.